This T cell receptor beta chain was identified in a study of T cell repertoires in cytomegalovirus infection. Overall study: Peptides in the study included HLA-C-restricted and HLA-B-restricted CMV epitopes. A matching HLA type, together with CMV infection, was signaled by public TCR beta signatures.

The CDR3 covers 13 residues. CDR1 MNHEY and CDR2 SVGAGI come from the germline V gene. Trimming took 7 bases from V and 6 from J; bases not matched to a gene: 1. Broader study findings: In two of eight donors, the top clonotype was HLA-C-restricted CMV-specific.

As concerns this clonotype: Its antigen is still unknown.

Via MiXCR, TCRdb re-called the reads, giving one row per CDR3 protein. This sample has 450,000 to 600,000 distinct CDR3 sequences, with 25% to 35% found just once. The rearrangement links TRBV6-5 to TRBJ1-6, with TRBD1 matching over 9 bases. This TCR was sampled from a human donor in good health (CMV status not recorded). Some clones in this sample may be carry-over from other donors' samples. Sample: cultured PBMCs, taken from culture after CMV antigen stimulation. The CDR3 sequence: CASKGQGNSPLHF. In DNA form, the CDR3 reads TGTGCCAGCAAGGGACAGGGTAATTCACCCCTCCACTTT.